The sequence of this T cell receptor (beta chain) was determined in a study of shared clonotypes between healthy human individuals (dated by TCRdb to about 2020). Regarding the research as a whole: The cohort comprised a couple of women and three men aged 18 to 49 years. For each donor, CD4 naive and CD4 memory were each run on three plates, CD8 naive on two plates, and CD8 memory on one plate. To estimate repertoire size and how much clonotype sharing occurs between individuals, the study deeply sequenced the blood TCR repertoires of 4 to 6 healthy adults. To increase sequencing depth and limit assay-specific biases, different laboratories used diverse techniques to prepare libraries and sequence TCR repertoires. Per donor, leukapheresis produced somewhere between about 0.94 and 9.5 billion PBMCs. The paper as a whole reports these results and caveats: The genetic and exposure-history diversity represented was limited by the small number of donors. Naive subsets generally had larger estimated clonotype richness than memory subsets. Incomplete sequencing was indicated by rarefaction of sorted-subset datasets, despite the large sequencing depth. Compared with non-shared clonotypes, clonotypes shared by all four sorted-subset donors had higher generation probabilities. Sampling was limited to blood, and TCR repertoires in tissue likely differ from TCR repertoires in blood. About 5% of naive CD4, around 4% of naive CD8, around 2.3% of memory CD4, and about 0.4% of memory CD8 clonotypes were shared across a handful of donors. Pairwise subsampling led to the expectation that sequencing depth would affect the degree of clonotype sharing among donors.

A note on this clone: Its antigen is not yet known. The sample holds no much larger clone one base away, and base qualities are not on file.

Germline trimming amounts to 4 bases on V and 5 bases on J, with 8 as the count of junction bases outside the gene matches. From the germline V gene, CDR1 is SGHRS and CDR2 is YFSETQ. CDR3 length: 17 amino acids, cysteine to phenylalanine. The only DNA kept is the CDR3, 51 bases in frame from the first base. Donors were healthy HIV-negative adults with no recently reported acute infections or vaccinations. Every donor was a Caucasian adult living in Nashville, Tennessee, USA. CD8 memory samples consisted of magnetically selected CD45RO+ cells combined with CCR7-negative CD45RA+ effector memory (TemRA) cells. Blood was obtained by leukapheresis, after which PBMCs were separated by Ficoll-Histopaque density gradient centrifugation and cryopreserved in liquid nitrogen vapor phase. Analytical flow cytometry was used to check the purity and quantity of each magnetically sorted T cell population. Genomic DNA was isolated from every sorted fraction and measured by UV absorbance on a Nanodrop 2000c.

TCR CDR3 regions were amplified from genomic DNA by multiplex PCR using the deep immunoSEQ assay. For each cell subset, the extracted genomic DNA was distributed evenly across all wells of several immunoSEQ 96-well plates, and each plate served as one replicate. For sorted subsets, around 200 ng genomic DNA, equal to 30,000 to 35,000 T cell genomes, was loaded into each replicate PCR. Purified libraries were quantified with a Qubit 3.0 fluorometer, sized on a Bioanalyzer 2100, and re-quantified with the KAPA Library Quantification kit. Every immunoSEQ 96-well plate was sequenced on a dedicated single-read 150-cycle Illumina NextSeq 550 flow cell. Processing in the source paper ran as follows. Because only junctional sequences without quality scores were contained in the immunoSEQ output, filtering matching that applied to full-length reads could not be performed. Sequences were annotated with PyIR, a Python wrapper for IgBLAST v1.9, and V/J genes and CDR3 were assigned using IMGT germline references. Reads with weak V/J assignments (E-value above 1e-6), missing CDR3, stop codons, out-of-frame junctions, or ambiguous translated residues were removed. V3J clonotypes were defined by identical inferred V gene, J gene, and CDR3 amino acid sequence. The percentage overlap between two repertoires was calculated by dividing the number of shared unique clonotypes by the size of the smaller repertoire. Richness of each repertoire was evaluated using RTK rarefaction, the Chao1 estimator, and Recon v2.1 estimates of unobserved clonotypes. Generation probabilities for all TCRbeta clonotypes obtained by the gDNA method from a handful of donors were computed using OLGA. TCRdb provides this immuneACCESS table in a form limited to in-frame rearrangements. Some clones are lacking; in checked studies, under half of them reflect an unresolved V gene, and why the rest are absent is not known. Clone size and the V and J calls come from that table; the DNA yielded D and trimming. Recorded for this sample are about 380,000 clones; 90% to 98% of them occurred a single time. Approximately 0.32% of the sample goes to the ten largest clones.

Sequencing input: memory CD8+ T cells sorted from blood. The cell subset or site label on this specimen signifies: CD45RO+ cells pooled with CCR7-negative TemRA cells. This clonotype originated in a man aged 25 to 40 in good health. The sequence joins TRBV5-1 to TRBJ2-2; 13 bases in the middle match TRBD2. The CDR3 protein is CASSAGLAGVRTGELFF. DNA sequence: TGCGCCAGCAGCGCCGGACTAGCGGGAGTTCGGACCGGGGAGCTGTTTTTT. Here the CDR3 is joined to the reference TRBV5-1 and TRBJ2-2 genes, and the full variable domain is: KAGVTQTPRYLIKTRGQQVTLSCSPISGHRSVSWYQQTPGQGLQFLFEYFSETQRNKGNFPGRFSGRQFSNSRSEMNVSTLELGDSALYLCASSAGLAGVRTGELFFGEGSRLTVL.